This T cell receptor beta chain was obtained from a study of blood T cell repertoires in COVID-19. The CDR3 sequence is 14 residues long. Germline V gene data show CDR1 as SNHLY and CDR2 as FYNNEI. V was pared by 5 bases and J by 6 bases, with 4 bases of the junction left unmatched. Per the original data handling: Cell counts per sample came from amplifying reference gene primers. Produced via immunoSEQ multiplex PCR; TCRdb's table is partial and in-frame only. V and J calls and clone size follow that table, whereas D and trimming were derived from the DNA. The sample includes 150,000 to 200,000 clones, over 75% of them seen just once.

This chain connects TRBV2 to TRBJ1-5; TRBD1 agrees at 10 bases. This TCR derives from a woman aged 70 to 79 with acute or convalescent COVID-19. Source material: peripheral blood. CDR3 protein: CASSWDRGTQPQHF. CDR3 in DNA: TGTGCCAGCAGTTGGGACAGGGGAACTCAGCCCCAGCATTTT.